The entry below describes one T cell receptor (beta chain). The antigen is not known. V dropped 1 base and J dropped 4 bases, with 5 bases sitting between them. The V gene's germline CDR1 is MNHEY and CDR2 SVGAGI. The CDR3 sequence is 13 residues long. The sample comes from a study of cytomegalovirus exposure and HLA in healthy donors. The study, taken as a whole, reports: In an earlier analysis, most TCR beta V segments were productive about 87% or about 30% of the time.

Participants comprised healthy donors of bone marrow. 13 Jbeta primers and 60 Vbeta primers were used for the PCR. Generated by immunoSEQ multiplex PCR, the TCRdb table keeps only in-frame clones and is missing some. The repertoire holds about 150,000 clones, more than 65% seen once, with approximately 6% in the top ten. Sequenced input: PBMCs. The receptor was derived from a man between 45 and 60 years old in good health and CMV-seropositive. The chain recombines TRBV6-5 with TRBJ2-1; D unresolved. Written as DNA, the CDR3 is TGTGCCAGCAGTTACTTCCCGTACAATGAGCAGTTCTTC. Translation gives CASSYFPYNEQFF.